The rows below give T cell receptor beta chains drawn from one sample of a study of T-cell memory formation after mild COVID-19. TCRdb re-derived calls from the 5' RACE reads in MiXCR, one entry per CDR3 protein. Of tens of thousands of distinct CDR3 sequences in the sample, 6% to 8.5% were seen once. What was sequenced was PBMCs or a T cell subset sorted from them (not recorded which). All receptors come from an adult who had mild COVID-19 (a few samples of this study predate the infection). Cell type and time point are not known. Both conserved end residues are part of each CDR3. Each record gives: clone size, D gene, J gene, V gene, CDR3 DNA, CDR3 protein. The D gene is left open where the match is weak. Clone size, where shown, is once, few, many, or a class for clones that have expanded.

many,-,TRBJ2-5,TRBV7-2,TGTGCCAGCAGCCTTACAACCCTTTCTCAAGAGACCCAGTACTTC,CASSLTTLSQETQYF
few,TRBD2,TRBJ2-1,TRBV20-1,TGCAGTAAACAAACCCCCAGCGGGGGCTCCTACAATGAGCAGTTCTTC,CSKQTPSGGSYNEQFF
-,TRBD1,TRBJ2-7,TRBV6-2/TRBV6-3,TGTGCCAGCATCCCGACCGGGACAGGGTCCTACGAGCAGTACTTC,CASIPTGTGSYEQYF
few,TRBD1,TRBJ1-2,TRBV6-5,TGTGCCAGCAGTTGGGACAGGGTGAGGGGCTACACCTTC,CASSWDRVRGYTF
few,TRBD1,TRBJ1-2,TRBV20-1,TGCAGTGCGAGCAGGGGGCAGGGTGGCTACACCTTC,CSASRGQGGYTF
few,-,TRBJ1-1,TRBV5-1,TGCGCCAGCAGCTTGGACGGGTACGGTGAAGCTTTCTTT,CASSLDGYGEAFF
many,-,TRBJ2-3,TRBV5-1,TGCGCCAGCAGCTGGAGCGGAACTAGCACAGATACGCAGTATTTT,CASSWSGTSTDTQYF
-,-,TRBJ2-2,TRBV3-1,TGTGCCAGCAGCCAACTCTTGCGGGCGAACACCGGGGAGCTGTTTTTT,CASSQLLRANTGELFF
many,-,TRBJ2-1,TRBV7-9,TGTGCCAGCAGCGACGGGGCAGTCGGAGATGGTTACAATGAGCAGTTCTTC,CASSDGAVGDGYNEQFF
many,-,TRBJ1-1,TRBV24-1,TGTGCCACCAGTGAGAGAGACCAAGCTTTCTTT,CATSERDQAFF
-,-,TRBJ1-2,TRBV2,TGTGCCAGCAGCCTGGGCCGGCAATCCACCCCGGGAGGCTACACCTTC,CASSLGRQSTPGGYTF
-,-,TRBJ2-1,TRBV7-2,TGTGCCAGCAGCTTAGCTGCGGGCCTCAGCGATCCTGAGCAGTTCTTC,CASSLAAGLSDPEQFF
many,-,TRBJ1-2,TRBV7-9,TGTGCCAGCAGCCCAGGACAGTTTTATGGCTACACCTTC,CASSPGQFYGYTF
-,-,TRBJ1-1,TRBV19,TGTGCCAGTAGCCCTGACAGGAGAGGAAAGGTGAACACTGAAGCTTTCTTT,CASSPDRRGKVNTEAFF
many,TRBD1,TRBJ1-5,TRBV12-3/TRBV12-4,TGTGCCAGCAGTTTTCAGCAGGGGGATCAGCCCCAGCATTTT,CASSFQQGDQPQHF
few,-,TRBJ2-7,TRBV30,TGTGCCTGGAGTGTAGGACCGAAGGAGCAGTACTTC,CAWSVGPKEQYF
many,TRBD1,TRBJ2-7,TRBV4-1,TGCGCCAGCAGCCAAGCTACGACAGGGTTGAACTACGAGCAGTACTTC,CASSQATTGLNYEQYF
many,TRBD1,TRBJ1-1,TRBV20-1,TGCAGTGCTAGGACAGGGGCCTCGAACACTGAAGCTTTCTTT,CSARTGASNTEAFF
few,TRBD1,TRBJ2-4,TRBV15,TGTGCCACCAGCAGTGGGAAGGCAGGGGGAGCCAAAAACATTCAGTACTTC,CATSSGKAGGAKNIQYF
-,TRBD1,TRBJ1-1,TRBV18,TGTGCCAGCTCACCACGGGACAGGGGGTTCGCTTTCTTT,CASSPRDRGFAFF
few,-,TRBJ2-3,TRBV7-2,TGTGCCAGCAGCTTAGACAAGGGGAGGACAGATACGCAGTATTTT,CASSLDKGRTDTQYF
-,-,TRBJ1-6,TRBV5-1,TGCGCCAGCAGCTTGGGGGCGTCTTACAATTCACCCCTCCACTTT,CASSLGASYNSPLHF
-,-,TRBJ2-5,TRBV6-1,TGTGCCAGCAACTTACAGGGAGTTAAAGAGACCCAGTACTTC,CASNLQGVKETQYF
-,-,TRBJ2-2,TRBV13,TGTGCCAGCAGCTTCCAGTCGTGGGACGCCGGGGAGCTGTTTTTT,CASSFQSWDAGELFF
many,TRBD1,TRBJ2-7,TRBV27,TGTGCCAGCAGTTCCCCGGACAGGAAAACCTACGAGCAGTACTTC,CASSSPDRKTYEQYF
few,-,TRBJ1-1,TRBV4-3,TGCGCCAGCAGCCAAGATACGAGAGATCTGTACACTGAAGCTTTCTTT,CASSQDTRDLYTEAFF
few,-,TRBJ2-1,TRBV3-1,TGTGCCAGCAGCCGGAAAGGTCACAATGAGCAGTTCTTC,CASSRKGHNEQFF
few,TRBD2,TRBJ2-1,TRBV5-4,TGTGCCAGCAGCCCCGTTGCGGGAGGGCATAATGAGCAGTTCTTC,CASSPVAGGHNEQFF
many,-,TRBJ1-1,TRBV27,TGTGCCAGCAGTTTATCCCGGGGGCTCACTGAAGCTTTCTTT,CASSLSRGLTEAFF
few,-,TRBJ1-2,TRBV7-8,TGTGCCAGCAGCTCAGCGGACAGCAGAGCCTATGGCTACACCTTC,CASSSADSRAYGYTF
-,-,TRBJ1-2,TRBV3-1,TGTGCCAGCAGCCAAGCCCAGGGCGCCGCTAACTATGGCTACACCTTC,CASSQAQGAANYGYTF
-,-,TRBJ2-3,TRBV24-1,TGTGCCACCAGTGACCCGACAGGTCCCACAGATACGCAGTATTTT,CATSDPTGPTDTQYF
few,TRBD2,TRBJ2-1,TRBV6-2/TRBV6-3,TGTGCCAGCAGTCCACTAGCGGGTCCGGCGGGTGAGCAGTTCTTC,CASSPLAGPAGEQFF
many,TRBD2,TRBJ2-4,TRBV6-6,TGTGCCAGCAGTTACTCGACGGGTTTAGCGGGGGGGCAGCTAAACATTCAGTACTTC,CASSYSTGLAGGQLNIQYF
many,-,TRBJ2-3,TRBV7-9,TGTGCCAGCAGCTTCTCAGCGTCAGGGGTAGATACGCAGTATTTT,CASSFSASGVDTQYF
many,-,TRBJ2-7,TRBV6-2/TRBV6-3,TGTGCCAGCACTGATACGCGCTACGAGCAGTACTTC,CASTDTRYEQYF
few,-,TRBJ2-7,TRBV20-1,TGCAGTGCTACCCCCGGGGCCCTTCAGGGGTACGAGCAGTACTTC,CSATPGALQGYEQYF
-,-,TRBJ2-1,TRBV11-2,TGTGCCAGCAGCTTAGATCCGGTATCTTGGGATGAGCAGTTCTTC,CASSLDPVSWDEQFF
few,-,TRBJ2-5,TRBV14,TGTGCCAGCAGCCTCGGAGTCCAAGAGACCCAGTACTTC,CASSLGVQETQYF
-,-,TRBJ2-7,TRBV30,TGTGCCTGGAGTGCGAGGGGAAGGCTGCACGAGCAGTACTTC,CAWSARGRLHEQYF
many,TRBD1,TRBJ1-5,TRBV5-1,TGCGCCAGCAGCTTCGACAGGGATCAGCCCCAGCATTTT,CASSFDRDQPQHF
many,-,TRBJ1-6,TRBV5-1,TGCGCCAGCAGCTTGGATCGGGTCGCGAATTCACCCCTCCACTTT,CASSLDRVANSPLHF
many,-,TRBJ2-1,TRBV4-3,TGCGCCAGCAGCCAAGAGTACAGGGCGGACGAGCAGTTCTTC,CASSQEYRADEQFF
many,TRBD1,TRBJ2-7,TRBV5-6,TGTGCCAGCAGCTTCGCCGGACAGGGGCGGGAGCAGTACTTC,CASSFAGQGREQYF
few,TRBD1,TRBJ2-2,TRBV7-2,TGTGCCAGCAGCTCCCGACAGGGGGCTGCCACCGGGGAGCTGTTTTTT,CASSSRQGAATGELFF
few,-,TRBJ2-1,TRBV11-3,TGTGCCAGCAGCTTCCACAGTTACAATGAGCAGTTCTTC,CASSFHSYNEQFF
few,TRBD2,TRBJ2-7,TRBV20-1,TGCAGTGCTAGGTTGCGGGGGTCCTACGAGCAGTACTTC,CSARLRGSYEQYF
few,-,TRBJ2-3,TRBV24-1,TGTGCCACCAGTCCGGGGGGCGCTTGGACAGATACGCAGTATTTT,CATSPGGAWTDTQYF
few,-,TRBJ1-1,TRBV6-5,TGTGCCAGCAGTTACTCGGGGTACGGAGTGAACACTGAAGCTTTCTTT,CASSYSGYGVNTEAFF
many,-,TRBJ2-5,TRBV20-1,TGCAGTGCTAGAGTCACGGCGGGCGGGGAGACCCAGTACTTC,CSARVTAGGETQYF
many,-,TRBJ2-7,TRBV7-2,TGTGCCAGCAGCACCTACAGGACCGGAATTTACGAGCAGTACTTC,CASSTYRTGIYEQYF
many,-,TRBJ1-2,TRBV9,TGTGCCAGCAGCGCCCCCCGGGCCGCGGGGGGCTACACCTTC,CASSAPRAAGGYTF
many,-,TRBJ1-5,TRBV20-1,TGCAGTGCTAGAGGGGGGGCGGGTGGTCAGCCCCAGCATTTT,CSARGGAGGQPQHF
few,-,TRBJ2-1,TRBV6-5,TGTGCCAGCAGAAGTCCGCGGGGATCCTACAATGAGCAGTTCTTC,CASRSPRGSYNEQFF
-,TRBD1,TRBJ2-5,TRBV4-3,TGCGCCAGCAGCCCTAGGACAGGGTCCCAAGAGACCCAGTACTTC,CASSPRTGSQETQYF